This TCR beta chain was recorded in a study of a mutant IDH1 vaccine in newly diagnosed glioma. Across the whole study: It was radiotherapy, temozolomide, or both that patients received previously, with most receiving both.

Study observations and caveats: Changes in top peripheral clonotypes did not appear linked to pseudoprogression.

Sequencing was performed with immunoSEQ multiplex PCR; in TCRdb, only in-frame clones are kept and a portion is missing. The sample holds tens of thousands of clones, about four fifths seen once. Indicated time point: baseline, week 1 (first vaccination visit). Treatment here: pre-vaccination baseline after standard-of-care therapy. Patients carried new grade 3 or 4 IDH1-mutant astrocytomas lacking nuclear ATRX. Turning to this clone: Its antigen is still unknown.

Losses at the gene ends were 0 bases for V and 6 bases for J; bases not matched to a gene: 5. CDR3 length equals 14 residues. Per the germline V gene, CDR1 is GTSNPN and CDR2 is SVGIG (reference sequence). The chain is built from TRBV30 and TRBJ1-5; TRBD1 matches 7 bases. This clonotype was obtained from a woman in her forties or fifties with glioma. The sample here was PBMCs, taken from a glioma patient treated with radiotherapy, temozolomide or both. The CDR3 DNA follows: TGTGCCTGGAGTGTAAGACAGGGAGGTCAGCCCCAGCATTTT. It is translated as CAWSVRQGGQPQHF. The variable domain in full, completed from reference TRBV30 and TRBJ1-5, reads SQTIHQWPATLVQPVGSPLSLECTVEGTSNPNLYWYRQAAGRGLQLLFYSVGIGQISSEVPQNLSASRPQDRQFILSSKKLLLSDSGFYLCAWSVRQGGQPQHFGDGTRLSIL.